Below are 15 T cell receptor beta chains sequenced from a single sample in a study of T-cell memory formation after mild COVID-19. TCRdb fed the 5' RACE reads into MiXCR, producing one record per CDR3 protein. The sample comprises about 620,000 distinct CDR3 sequences, approximately 18% of which are singletons, and approximately 12% rests with the top ten. Sequencing was carried out using PBMCs or a T cell subset sorted from them (not recorded which). The receptors were gathered from an adult woman who had mild COVID-19 (a few samples of this study predate the infection). Cell type and time point are not known.

The chain has TRBV9 and TRBJ2-3; no reliable D call. This CDR3 region has 13 residues. From germline, CDR1 is SGDLS and CDR2 YYNGEE. V dropped 0 bases and J dropped 6 bases, with 8 bases sitting between them. CDR3: CASSVDSLDTQYF. In DNA form, the CDR3 reads TGTGCCAGCAGCGTAGACAGTCTGGATACGCAGTATTTT.

The chain employs TRBV20-1 and TRBJ2-1; 8 nucleotides align to TRBD2. V shed 8 bases, J shed 1 base, and the junction held 10 bases outside the gene matches. The CDR3 totals 15 residues. The germline gives CDR1 DFQATT, CDR2 SNEGSKA (reference sequence). Written as DNA, the CDR3 is TGCAGTTTAAACCGGGGGGGCCTGTCCTACAATGAGCAGTTCTTC. It is translated as CSLNRGGLSYNEQFF.

The chain links TRBV7-9 to TRBJ2-1; D unresolved. CDR1 SEHNR and CDR2 FQNEAQ come from the germline V gene (reference sequence). V lost 0 bases and J 8 bases, leaving 2 bases between the germline ends. The CDR3 loop spans 11 amino acids. DNA for the CDR3: TGTGCCAGCAGCTTAGCGGATGAGCAGTTCTTC. It yields the protein CASSLADEQFF.

This clonotype appeared a single time. The J gene is TRBJ1-2, the V gene TRBV12-3 or TRBV12-4; D is ambiguous. Trimming removed 6 bases at V and 8 bases at J, with 22 bases between. The CDR3 runs to 15 residues. In DNA form, the CDR3 reads TGTGCCAGCAGACCACGGGAGTGGGGTATACAGGGCTACACCTTC. Protein sequence: CASRPREWGIQGYTF.

This chain uses TRBV9 with TRBJ2-7; TRBD1 agrees at 10 bases. V shed 4 bases and J 4 bases; nucleotides not matched to a gene: 8. The CDR3 is 15 amino acids. Germline lookup yields CDR1 SGDLS and CDR2 YYNGEE. CDR3 protein: CASSPRGTGVYEQYF. As DNA, the CDR3 is TGTGCCAGCAGCCCCCGAGGGACAGGGGTATACGAGCAGTACTTC.

This clonotype was recorded only once. The rearrangement uses TRBV5-5 and TRBJ2-5; D uncertain. The V end lost 1 base, the J end lost 1 base, and 8 bases lay between the germline ends. Germline loops: CDR1 SGHKS, CDR2 YYEKEE (reference sequence). This CDR3 is 14 amino acids long. The CDR3 DNA is TGTGCCAGCAGCTTGTATTTCTTCCAAGAGACCCAGTACTTC. Protein product: CASSLYFFQETQYF.

This clonotype has a count of ten or more. V gene TRBV29-1 combines with J gene TRBJ2-3, with D unresolved. The V end lost 6 bases, the J end lost 2 bases, and 12 bases lay between the germline ends. The CDR3 spans 13 residues. Germline loops: CDR1 SQVTM, CDR2 ANQGSEA. The CDR3 sequence: CSVRLTDTDTQYF. The CDR3 region has the DNA TGCAGCGTGAGGCTGACGGACACAGATACGCAGTATTTT.

The chain uses TRBV12-3 or TRBV12-4 and TRBJ1-5; TRBD1 matches 7 bases. This CDR3 has 14 amino acids. V trimming: 7 bases; J trimming: 4 bases; junction bases outside the gene matches: 7. The CDR3 sequence: CASNDRDRNQPQHF. DNA of the CDR3: TGTGCCAGCAATGACAGGGATCGAAATCAGCCCCAGCATTTT.

This chain connects TRBV6-2 or TRBV6-3 to TRBJ2-2; D is uncertain. Trimming shortened V by 2 bases and J by 8 bases, and 3 bases separated the two germline ends. This CDR3 contains 11 residues. Germline CDR1 reads MNHEY; CDR2 reads SVGEGT. The CDR3 is CASSYLGELFF. CDR3 sequence (DNA): TGTGCCAGCAGTTACCTAGGGGAGCTGTTTTTT.

This clonotype came up a few times. The chain employs TRBV9 and TRBJ2-1; 8 positions agree with TRBD1. The CDR3 sequence is 18 residues long. The V segment lost 3 bases and the J segment 0 bases; nucleotides outside the gene matches: 11. The germline V gene has CDR1 SGDLS and CDR2 YYNGEE. CDR3 amino acids: CASSADGTGRSSYNEQFF. In DNA form, the CDR3 reads TGTGCCAGCAGCGCAGACGGGACAGGTCGTAGCTCCTACAATGAGCAGTTCTTC.

The chain is built from TRBV2 and TRBJ2-3; 9 positions match TRBD2. This CDR3 contains 15 residues. The V and J ends lost 4 bases and 4 bases, in that order; junction bases with no gene match: 6. Looked up from germline, CDR1 is SNHLY and CDR2 is FYNNEI. CDR3: CASSGAGGVADTQYF. The CDR3 bases are TGTGCCAGCAGTGGGGCGGGAGGGGTCGCAGATACGCAGTATTTT.

The genes are TRBV12-3 or TRBV12-4 and TRBJ1-2, with a tentative D call TRBD1 (5 bases). The V gene lost 3 bases and the J gene lost 0 bases, with 11 bases spanning the gap. CDR3 size: 15 residues. The CDR3 reads CASSLGPPANYGYTF. CDR3 nucleotides: TGTGCCAGCAGTTTGGGACCCCCGGCTAACTATGGCTACACCTTC.

V gene TRBV20-1 combines with J gene TRBJ2-1; maybe TRBD2 (6 bases). V gave up 6 bases and J gave up 6 bases, with 15 bases separating them. The length of the CDR3 is 13 residues. CDR1 is DFQATT and CDR2 is SNEGSKA in the germline V gene (reference sequence). The CDR3 DNA sequence: TGCAGTGCCCCGCGGGCGGGATTCAATGAGCAGTTCTTC. Its protein product is CSAPRAGFNEQFF.

This CDR3 reads CASSLRGSGSYEQYF. The CDR3 DNA reads TGTGCCAGCAGCCTCCGCGGGAGCGGGTCCTACGAGCAGTACTTC. The chain couples TRBV7-9 to TRBJ2-7; 7 bases map to TRBD2. This CDR3 region has 15 residues. Germline loops: CDR1 SEHNR, CDR2 FQNEAQ (reference sequence). V dropped 5 bases and J dropped 1; count of bases not matched to a gene: 8.

This chain joins TRBV20-1 and TRBJ2-7; the match to TRBD2 covers 12 bases. The germline gives CDR1 DFQATT, CDR2 SNEGSKA (reference sequence). The CDR3 totals 17 residues. Trimming cost V 5 bases and J 4 bases; bases outside gene matches: 15. As DNA, the CDR3 is TGCAGTGCTCCGGGTCTGGCCGAACTAGCGGGGGGATACGAGCAGTACTTC. Its translation: CSAPGLAELAGGYEQYF.